Sequencing of this TCR beta chain was carried out in a study of blood T cell repertoires in COVID-19. Overall study: Sites in the United States, Italy and Spain provided acute and convalescent COVID-19 samples. The cDNA or gDNA used as material had been derived from T cells, B-cell-depleted T cells, or PBMCs.

Authors' data handling: Reference gene primer amplification yielded estimated nucleated cell counts. Here immunoSEQ multiplex PCR was the method, and the copy in TCRdb shows in-frame clones only, minus some. From that table come the V and J calls and clone size; the DNA was used to work out D and trimming. The sample gives roughly 290,000 clones, more than 75% of which show up once; approximately 2% is in the top ten. This clone showed up just a few times. The origin of this receptor is a woman aged 25-40 years who had recovered from COVID-19. Sequencing was carried out using peripheral blood.

This CDR3 is CASSPDRGAYEQYF. CDR3 DNA: TGTGCCAGCTCACCCGACAGGGGGGCCTACGAGCAGTACTTC. The J gene is TRBJ2-7, the V gene TRBV18, with 9 bases fitting TRBD1. CDR1 KGHSH and CDR2 LQKENI come from the germline V gene. The CDR3 consists of 14 residues. V was pared by 3 bases and J by 2 bases, with 2 bases of the junction left unmatched.